Below, 6 T cell receptor beta chains from the same sample are listed, as sequenced in a study of blood T cells in healthy people across ages. Then a second PCR, running about 6 to 11 cycles, was carried out with a sample-barcoded 5' primer and a J-beta primer mix. One entry per CDR3 protein results from TCRdb running MiXCR on the 5' RACE reads. Of hundreds of thousands of distinct CDR3 sequences listed, about 50% are singletons. Sequencing was carried out using blood. Source of these receptors: a woman aged 80 or over in good health.

This rearrangement joins TRBV12-3 or TRBV12-4 to TRBJ2-3; D is possibly TRBD2 (5 bases). There are 16 residues in the CDR3. Deletions cut 2 bases from V and 4 bases from J, with 16 bases between. This CDR3 reads CASSLRSGVGSDTQYF. DNA for the CDR3: TGTGCCAGCAGTTTACGCAGCGGAGTTGGATCAGATACGCAGTATTTT.

In regard to this clonotype: Because it lacks the conserved phenylalanine or tryptophan at the end, this CDR3 is likely a read error. The chain is built from TRBV28 and TRBJ2-7, with 11 bases matching TRBD2. Germline lookup yields CDR1 MDHEN and CDR2 SYDVKM. This CDR3 contains 14 residues. The V gene end was trimmed by 5 bases and the J gene end by 7 bases; junction bases not matched to a gene: 7. The CDR3 nucleotides read TGTGCCAGCAGTAGCCGGACTAGCGGGTATGAGCAGTACTCC. As protein: CASSSRTSGYEQYS.

In this sample, this clonotype turned up a few times. The chain uses TRBV5-1 and TRBJ2-2; tentative D call: TRBD2 (5 bases). V lost 4 bases, J lost 1 base, and 8 bases lay in between. Germline assignment: CDR1 SGHRS and CDR2 YFSETQ. The CDR3 is 14 amino acids. CDR3 DNA sequence: TGCGCCAGCAGCGGACTCATGAACACCGGGGAGCTGTTTTTT. Protein sequence: CASSGLMNTGELFF.

This chain joins TRBV29-1 and TRBJ2-3; D is possibly TRBD1 (5 bases). From germline, CDR1 is SQVTM and CDR2 ANQGSEA. V lost 5 bases and J 4 bases, leaving 16 bases between the germline ends. This CDR3 is 14 amino acids long. CDR3 in DNA: TGCAGCGTTCCTTCAAAGGGGTCGCCAGATACGCAGTATTTT. Its protein product is CSVPSKGSPDTQYF.

Of note for this clonotype: The junction differs from germline at one of its ends, possibly a read error. This chain uses TRBV6-2 or TRBV6-3 with TRBJ2-5, with TRBD2 matching 8 bases. This CDR3 contains 14 residues. CDR1 and CDR2 from the germline V gene are MNHEY and SVGEGT. In nucleotides, the CDR3 is TGTGCCAGCAATGACCGGGGGGGCACAGAGACCCAGTCCTTC. This encodes CASNDRGGTETQSF.

This clonotype was counted ten times or more. The V gene is TRBV7-2, the J gene TRBJ2-4, with D unresolved. Germline values: CDR1 SGHTA, CDR2 FQGNSA. The ends were cut back, 3 bases at V and 3 bases at J, with 9 bases in the middle. The CDR3 is made up of 14 amino acids. CDR3 nucleotides: TGTGCCAGCAGCTTGGGCGGAAGCAAAAACATTCAGTACTTC. Protein sequence: CASSLGGSKNIQYF.